The present T cell receptor beta chain was sequenced within a study of CD8+CD57+ T cells in acquired aplastic anemia. In the case of this clonotype: Antigen: not known.

Using genomic DNA as the template, TCR beta VDJ and CDR3 profiling was carried out. TCRdb reprocessed the reads with MiXCR, giving one entry per CDR3 protein. Here the sample spans around 200,000 distinct CDR3 sequences, roughly 50% being singletons. The CDR3 sequence is 17 residues long. The V and J ends lost 2 bases and 2 bases, in that order; junction bases with no gene match: 12. Study conclusions and caveats: Levels of CD8+ Simpson's diversity were not significantly distinct in patients versus controls. Patients and controls had in common 25 to 30 CD8+ CDR3 sequences.

Those patients picked for sequencing had displayed CD8+CD57+ cell expansion on flow cytometry. A severe acquired aplastic anemia diagnosis applied to all patients. Patients were untreated when blood was sampled. V is TRBV12-3 or TRBV12-4 and J is TRBJ2-7; 7 bases match TRBD1. This TCR was recovered from a human donor with aplastic anemia. Sequencing was done on a sample of sorted CD4+, CD8+, or CD8+CD57+ T cells (not recorded which) from PBMCs. The CDR3 sequence: CASSLTPQGVPTYEQYF. CDR3 in DNA: TGTGCCAGCAGTTTAACTCCCCAGGGGGTCCCCACCTACGAGCAGTACTTC.